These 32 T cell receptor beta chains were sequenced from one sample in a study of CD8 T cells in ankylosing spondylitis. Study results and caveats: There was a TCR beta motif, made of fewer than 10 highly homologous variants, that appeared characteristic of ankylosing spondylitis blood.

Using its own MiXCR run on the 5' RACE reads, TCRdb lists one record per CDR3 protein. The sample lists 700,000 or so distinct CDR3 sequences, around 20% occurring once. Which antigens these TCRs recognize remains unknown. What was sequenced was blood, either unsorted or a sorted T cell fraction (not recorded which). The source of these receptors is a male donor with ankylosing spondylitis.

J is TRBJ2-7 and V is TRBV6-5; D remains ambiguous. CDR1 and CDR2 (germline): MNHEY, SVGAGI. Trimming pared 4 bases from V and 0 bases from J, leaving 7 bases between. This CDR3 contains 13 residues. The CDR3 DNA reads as TGTGCCAGCAGTTCGTCGACCTCCTACGAGCAGTACTTC. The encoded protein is CASSSSTSYEQYF.

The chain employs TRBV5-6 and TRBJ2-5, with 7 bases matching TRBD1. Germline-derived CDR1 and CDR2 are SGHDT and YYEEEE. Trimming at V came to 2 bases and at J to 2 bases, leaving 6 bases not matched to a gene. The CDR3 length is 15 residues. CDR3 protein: CASSFGQALQETQYF. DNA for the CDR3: TGTGCCAGCAGCTTTGGACAGGCCCTACAAGAGACCCAGTACTTC.

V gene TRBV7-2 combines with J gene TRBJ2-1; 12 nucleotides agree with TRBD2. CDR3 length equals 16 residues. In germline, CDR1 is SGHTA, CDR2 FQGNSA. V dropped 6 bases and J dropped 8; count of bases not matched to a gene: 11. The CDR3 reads CASSRQLAGGVHEQFF. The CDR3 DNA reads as TGTGCCAGCAGTCGACAACTAGCGGGAGGAGTCCATGAGCAGTTCTTC.

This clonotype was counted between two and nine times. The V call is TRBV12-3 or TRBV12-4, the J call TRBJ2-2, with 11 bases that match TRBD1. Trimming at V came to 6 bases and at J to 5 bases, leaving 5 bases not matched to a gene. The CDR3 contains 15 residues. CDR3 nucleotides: TGTGCCAGCAGCAGGGACAGGGGGAGGACCGGGGAGCTGTTTTTT. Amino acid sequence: CASSRDRGRTGELFF.

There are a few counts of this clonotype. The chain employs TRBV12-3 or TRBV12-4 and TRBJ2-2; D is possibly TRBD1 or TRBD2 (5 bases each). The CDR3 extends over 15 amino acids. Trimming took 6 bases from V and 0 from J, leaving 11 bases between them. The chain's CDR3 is CASSLRETNTGELFF. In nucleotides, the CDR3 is TGTGCCAGCAGCCTCAGGGAGACGAACACCGGGGAGCTGTTTTTT.

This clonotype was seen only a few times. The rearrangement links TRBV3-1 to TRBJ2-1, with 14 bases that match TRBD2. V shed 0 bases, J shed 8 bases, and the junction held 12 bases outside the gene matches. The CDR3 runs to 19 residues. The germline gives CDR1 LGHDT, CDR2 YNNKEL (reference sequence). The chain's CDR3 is CASSQELWTSGGQSYEQFF. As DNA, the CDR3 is TGTGCCAGCAGCCAAGAGTTATGGACTAGCGGGGGGCAAAGTTATGAGCAGTTCTTC.

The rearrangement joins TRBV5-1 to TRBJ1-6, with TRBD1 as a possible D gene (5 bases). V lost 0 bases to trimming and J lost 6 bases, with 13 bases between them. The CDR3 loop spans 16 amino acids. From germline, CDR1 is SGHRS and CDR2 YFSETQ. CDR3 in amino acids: CASSLAVPGLNSPLHF. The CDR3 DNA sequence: TGCGCCAGCAGCTTGGCAGTCCCGGGACTTAATTCACCCCTCCACTTT.

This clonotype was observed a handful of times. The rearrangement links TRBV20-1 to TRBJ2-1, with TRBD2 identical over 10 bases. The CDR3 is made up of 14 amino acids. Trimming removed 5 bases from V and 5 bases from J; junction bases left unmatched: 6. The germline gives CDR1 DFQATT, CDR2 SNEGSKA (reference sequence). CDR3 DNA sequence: TGCAGTGCTCGGGGGACTAGCGAGAACAATGAGCAGTTCTTC. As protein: CSARGTSENNEQFF.

CDR3 DNA: TGCGCCAGCGGAGACGGGATACGCTTCCATGAGCAGTTCTTC. Translated, it gives CASGDGIRFHEQFF. The chain joins TRBV5-1 to TRBJ2-1; D perhaps matches TRBD2 (5 bases). This CDR3 comprises 14 residues. From germline, CDR1 is SGHRS and CDR2 YFSETQ. The V end was cut by 7 bases, the J end by 8 bases, with 19 bases between.

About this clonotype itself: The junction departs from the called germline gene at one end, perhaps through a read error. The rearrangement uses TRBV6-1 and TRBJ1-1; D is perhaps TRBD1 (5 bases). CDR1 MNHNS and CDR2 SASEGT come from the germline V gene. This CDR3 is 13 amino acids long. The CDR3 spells CASSEGTNTEAFF. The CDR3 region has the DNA TGTGCCAGCAGCGAAGGGACGAACACTGAAGCTTTCTTT.

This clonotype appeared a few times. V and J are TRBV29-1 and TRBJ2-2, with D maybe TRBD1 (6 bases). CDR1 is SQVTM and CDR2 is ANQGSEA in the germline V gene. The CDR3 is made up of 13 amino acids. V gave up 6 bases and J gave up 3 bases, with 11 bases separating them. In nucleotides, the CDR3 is TGCAGCGTACGACAGGTGTACACCGGGGAGCTGTTTTTT. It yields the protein CSVRQVYTGELFF.

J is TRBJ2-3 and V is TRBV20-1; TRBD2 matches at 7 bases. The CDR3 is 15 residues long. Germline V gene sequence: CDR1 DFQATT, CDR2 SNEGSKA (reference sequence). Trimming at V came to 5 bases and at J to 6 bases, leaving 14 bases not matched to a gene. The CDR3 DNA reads TGCAGTGCTCGAAATAACGGGGGGACTACCGATACGCAGTATTTT. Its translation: CSARNNGGTTDTQYF.

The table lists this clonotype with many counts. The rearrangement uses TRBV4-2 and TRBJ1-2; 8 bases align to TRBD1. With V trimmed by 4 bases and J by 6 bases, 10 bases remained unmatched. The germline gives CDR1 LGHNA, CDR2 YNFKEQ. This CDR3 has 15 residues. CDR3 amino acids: CASSRRDRLGDGYTF. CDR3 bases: TGTGCCAGCAGCCGCCGGGACAGGCTGGGGGATGGCTACACCTTC.

This CDR3 reads CASSLYNTADTQYF. Written as DNA, the CDR3 is TGTGCCAGCAGTTTATATAACACGGCAGATACGCAGTATTTT. The chain carries TRBV27 and TRBJ2-3; D remains unclear. The CDR3 contains 14 residues. Trimming left V 1 base short and J 4 bases short, with 9 bases between. The germline V gene has CDR1 MNHEY and CDR2 SMNVEV (reference sequence).

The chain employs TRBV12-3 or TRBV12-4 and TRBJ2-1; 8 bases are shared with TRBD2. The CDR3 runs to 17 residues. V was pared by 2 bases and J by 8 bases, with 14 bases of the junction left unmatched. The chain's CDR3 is CASSLWLRGATVDEQFF. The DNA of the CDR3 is TGTGCCAGCAGTTTATGGTTGCGGGGGGCCACAGTAGATGAGCAGTTCTTC.

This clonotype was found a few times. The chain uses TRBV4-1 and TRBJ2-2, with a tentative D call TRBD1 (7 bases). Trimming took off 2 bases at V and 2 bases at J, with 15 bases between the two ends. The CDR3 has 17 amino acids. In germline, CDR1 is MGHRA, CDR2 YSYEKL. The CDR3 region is CASSQPGGQKNTGELFF. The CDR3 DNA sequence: TGCGCCAGCAGCCAACCCGGGGGACAGAAAAACACCGGGGAGCTGTTTTTT.

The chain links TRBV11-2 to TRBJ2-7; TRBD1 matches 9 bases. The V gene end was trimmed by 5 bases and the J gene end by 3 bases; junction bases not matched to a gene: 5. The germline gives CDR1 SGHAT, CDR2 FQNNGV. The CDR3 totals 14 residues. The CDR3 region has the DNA TGTGCCAGCAGCAGGGACAGGGCCTACTACGAGCAGTACTTC. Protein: CASSRDRAYYEQYF.

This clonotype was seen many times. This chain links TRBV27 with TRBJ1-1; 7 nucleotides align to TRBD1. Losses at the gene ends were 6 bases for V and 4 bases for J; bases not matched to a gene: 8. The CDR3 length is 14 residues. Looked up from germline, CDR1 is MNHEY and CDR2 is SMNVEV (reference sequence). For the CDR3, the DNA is TGTGCCAGCAGGATCCGGACAGGAGGCACTGAAGCTTTCTTT. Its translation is CASRIRTGGTEAFF.

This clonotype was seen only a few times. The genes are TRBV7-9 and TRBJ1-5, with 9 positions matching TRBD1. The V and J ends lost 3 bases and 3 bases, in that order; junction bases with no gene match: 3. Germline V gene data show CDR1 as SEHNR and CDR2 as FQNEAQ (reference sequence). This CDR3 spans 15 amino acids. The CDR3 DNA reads TGTGCCAGCAGCTTTGGGACAGGGCTCAATCAGCCCCAGCATTTT. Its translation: CASSFGTGLNQPQHF.

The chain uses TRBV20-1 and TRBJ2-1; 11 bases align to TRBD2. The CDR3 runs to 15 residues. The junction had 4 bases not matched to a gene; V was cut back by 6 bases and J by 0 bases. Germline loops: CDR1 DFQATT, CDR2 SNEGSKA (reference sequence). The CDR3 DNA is TGCAGTGCCCCGACTAGCGGGAACTCCTACAATGAGCAGTTCTTC. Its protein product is CSAPTSGNSYNEQFF.

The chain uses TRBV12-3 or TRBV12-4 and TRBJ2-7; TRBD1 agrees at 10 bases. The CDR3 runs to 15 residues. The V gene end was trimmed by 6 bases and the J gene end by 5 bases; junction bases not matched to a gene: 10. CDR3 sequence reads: CASSPLGTGEDEQYF. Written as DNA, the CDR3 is TGTGCCAGCAGCCCTCTCGGGACAGGGGAGGACGAGCAGTACTTC.

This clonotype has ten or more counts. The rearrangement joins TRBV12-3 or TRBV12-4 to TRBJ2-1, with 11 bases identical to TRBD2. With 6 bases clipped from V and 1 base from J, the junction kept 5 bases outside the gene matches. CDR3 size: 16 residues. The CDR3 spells CASRPLAGGSYNEQFF. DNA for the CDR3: TGTGCCAGCAGGCCCTTAGCGGGAGGGTCCTACAATGAGCAGTTCTTC.

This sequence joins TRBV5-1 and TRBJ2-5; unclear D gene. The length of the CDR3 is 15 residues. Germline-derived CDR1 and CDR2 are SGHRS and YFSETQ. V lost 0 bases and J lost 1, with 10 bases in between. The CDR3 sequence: CASSLAATAQETQYF. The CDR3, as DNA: TGCGCCAGCAGCTTGGCCGCGACGGCCCAAGAGACCCAGTACTTC. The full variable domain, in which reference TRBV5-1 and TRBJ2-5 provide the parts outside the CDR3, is KAGVTQTPRYLIKTRGQQVTLSCSPISGHRSVSWYQQTPGQGLQFLFEYFSETQRNKGNFPGRFSGRQFSNSRSEMNVSTLELGDSALYLCASSLAATAQETQYFGPGTRLLVL.

The CDR3 region is CSAQSARDLNSNQPQHF. In DNA form, the CDR3 reads TGCAGTGCTCAGAGTGCCAGGGACCTAAATAGCAATCAGCCCCAGCATTTT. The V and J genes are TRBV20-1 and TRBJ1-5; D may be TRBD1 (5 bases). The CDR3 is 17 amino acids. CDR1 is DFQATT, CDR2 SNEGSKA, per germline (reference sequence). Trimming took off 5 bases at V and 0 bases at J, with 20 bases between the two ends.

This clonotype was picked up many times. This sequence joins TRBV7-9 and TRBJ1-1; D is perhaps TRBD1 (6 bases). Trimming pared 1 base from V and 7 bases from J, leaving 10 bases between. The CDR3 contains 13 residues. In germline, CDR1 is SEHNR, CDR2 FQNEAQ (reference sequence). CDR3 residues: CASSLGTVNEAFF. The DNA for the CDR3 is TGTGCCAGCAGCTTAGGGACAGTGAATGAAGCTTTCTTT.

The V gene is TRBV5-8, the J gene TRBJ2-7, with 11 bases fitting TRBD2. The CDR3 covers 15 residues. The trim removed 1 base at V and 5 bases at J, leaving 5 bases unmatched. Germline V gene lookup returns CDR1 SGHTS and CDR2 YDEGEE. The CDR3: CASSLWLAGGHEQYF. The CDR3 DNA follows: TGTGCCAGCAGCTTGTGGCTAGCGGGAGGCCACGAGCAGTACTTC. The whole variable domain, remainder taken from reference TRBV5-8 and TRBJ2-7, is EAGVTQSPTHLIKTRGQQATLRCSPISGHTSVYWYQQALGLGLQFLLWYDEGEERNRGNFPPRFSGRQFPNYSSELNVNALELEDSALYLCASSLWLAGGHEQYFGPGTRLTVT.

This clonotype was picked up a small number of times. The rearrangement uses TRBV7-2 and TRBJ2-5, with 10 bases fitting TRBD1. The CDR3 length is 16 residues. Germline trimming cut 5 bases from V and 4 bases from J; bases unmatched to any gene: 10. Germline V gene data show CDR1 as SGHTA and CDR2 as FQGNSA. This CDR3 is CASSTGGTGVGETQYF. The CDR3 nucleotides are TGTGCCAGCAGCACAGGAGGGACAGGGGTGGGAGAGACCCAGTACTTC.

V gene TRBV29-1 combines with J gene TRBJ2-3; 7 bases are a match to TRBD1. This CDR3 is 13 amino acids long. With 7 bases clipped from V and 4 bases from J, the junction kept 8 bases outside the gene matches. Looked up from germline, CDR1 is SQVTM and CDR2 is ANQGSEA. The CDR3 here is CSGQDRASDTQYF. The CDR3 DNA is TGCAGCGGCCAAGACAGGGCCTCAGATACGCAGTATTTT.

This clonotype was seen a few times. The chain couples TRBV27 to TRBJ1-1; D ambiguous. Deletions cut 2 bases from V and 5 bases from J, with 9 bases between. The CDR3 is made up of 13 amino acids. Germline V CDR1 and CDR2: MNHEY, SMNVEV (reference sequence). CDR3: CASSLLVGTEAFF. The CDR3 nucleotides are TGTGCCAGCAGTTTACTCGTGGGGACTGAAGCTTTCTTT.

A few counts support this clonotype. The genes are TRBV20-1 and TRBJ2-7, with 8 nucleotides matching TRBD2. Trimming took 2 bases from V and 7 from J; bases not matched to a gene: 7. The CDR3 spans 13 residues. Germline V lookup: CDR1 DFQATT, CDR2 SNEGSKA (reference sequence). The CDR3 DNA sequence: TGCAGTGCTAGACGGGGGGGCAGCTGGGAGCAGTACTTC. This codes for CSARRGGSWEQYF.

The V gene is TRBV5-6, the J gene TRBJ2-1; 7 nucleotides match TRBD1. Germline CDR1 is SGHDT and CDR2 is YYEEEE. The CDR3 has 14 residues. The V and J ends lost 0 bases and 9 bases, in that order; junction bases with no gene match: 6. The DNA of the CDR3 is TGTGCCAGCAGCTTGGAAGGGGGCGGGTTTGAGCAGTTCTTC. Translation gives CASSLEGGGFEQFF.

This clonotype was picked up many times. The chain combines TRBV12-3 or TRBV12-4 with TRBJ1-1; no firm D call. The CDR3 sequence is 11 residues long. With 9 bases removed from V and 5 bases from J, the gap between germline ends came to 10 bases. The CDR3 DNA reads TGTGCCAGTTCGAGAGGTACTGAAGCTTTCTTT. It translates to CASSRGTEAFF.